The source of this TCR beta chain is a study of early T cells in non-severe SARS-CoV-2 infection. Study summary: Chains from this unsorted whole-blood bulk RNA could not be paired.

General study findings and limits: Anti-spike CD8 specificities were favored by VDJdb matching, whose results missed private and CD4 specificities.

This clonotype was counted many times. Its antigen remains unknown. The CDR3 is made up of 15 amino acids. V was cut by 6 bases and J by 1 base, with 13 bases left in between. CDR1 MNHEY and CDR2 SVGEGT come from the germline V gene. The TCR library protocol was used to attach unique molecular identifiers. These identifiers were attached to individual cDNA molecules. MiXCR was run by TCRdb on the 5' RACE reads, yielding one entry per CDR3 protein. The sample has around 61,000 distinct CDR3 sequences; around 12% are singletons. This chain links TRBV6-2 or TRBV6-3 with TRBJ2-1, with D possibly TRBD1 on 6 matching bases. The sequencing sample was made of whole blood. This clonotype was sampled from an adult who was a healthcare worker with PCR-confirmed SARS-CoV-2 infection or an uninfected control (not recorded which). The CDR3, as DNA: TGTGCCAGCAGGCAGGGGCTTCCGTCCTACAATGAGCAGTTCTTC. Translated, it gives CASRQGLPSYNEQFF.